One and the same sample provided the 16 T cell receptor beta chains below, sequenced in a study of cytomegalovirus exposure and HLA in healthy donors. Profiling relied on immunoSEQ multiplex PCR, and the TCRdb table lists in-frame clones only, not all of them. Of 150,000 to 200,000 clones listed, about 86% are singletons. Sample: PBMCs. The receptors originated from a woman between 18 and 29 years old in good health and CMV-seropositive.

The chain uses TRBV2 and TRBJ2-7, with 7 bases fitting TRBD1. Germline CDR1 and CDR2: SNHLY and FYNNEI. The CDR3 is made up of 14 amino acids. With 6 bases clipped from V and 2 bases from J, the junction kept 7 bases outside the gene matches. CDR3 bases: TGTGCCAGCAGGCAACAGGGGTACCCCTACGAGCAGTACTTC. Its translation: CASRQQGYPYEQYF.

This clone was seen ten or more times. The chain uses TRBV9 and TRBJ2-5; D may be TRBD2 (6 bases). The germline V gene encodes CDR1 SGDLS and CDR2 YYNGEE. The CDR3 has 14 residues. V dropped 4 bases and J dropped 7 bases, with 17 bases sitting between them. The CDR3 DNA is TGTGCCAGCAGCATCTCCCCCAAGGGAGGGACCCAGTACTTC. Translation: CASSISPKGGTQYF. Based on the CDR3 plus reference TRBV9 and TRBJ2-5, the full variable domain is DSGVTQTPKHLITATGQRVTLRCSPRSGDLSVYWYQQSLDQGLQFLIQYYNGEERAKGNILERFSAQQFPDLHSELNLSSLELGDSALYFCASSISPKGGTQYFGPGTRLLVL.

V usage is TRBV25-1 and J usage is TRBJ2-3, with no clear D. The germline V and J ends were trimmed by 4 bases and 6 bases, with 8 bases remaining between them. CDR1 MGHDK and CDR2 SYGVNS come from the germline V gene. This CDR3 contains 12 residues. The CDR3 DNA reads as TGTGCCAGCAGTGGGCAATGGGATACGCAGTATTTT. Its translation is CASSGQWDTQYF.

The chain joins TRBV4-1 to TRBJ2-5; 8 bases are a match to TRBD2. V trimming: 0 bases; J trimming: 5 bases; junction bases outside the gene matches: 5. Germline V gene sequence: CDR1 MGHRA, CDR2 YSYEKL. CDR3 size: 15 residues. CDR3 nucleotides: TGCGCCAGCAGCCAAGATGGTTCGGGAGGGGAGACCCAGTACTTC. It is translated as CASSQDGSGGETQYF.

The J gene is TRBJ1-3, the V gene TRBV4-1; TRBD1 matches 9 bases. The CDR3 runs to 19 residues. Germline trimming cut 3 bases from V and 1 base from J; bases unmatched to any gene: 13. From germline, CDR1 is MGHRA and CDR2 YSYEKL. The CDR3 spells CASSHPPGQGGLSGNTIYF. CDR3 DNA: TGCGCCAGCAGCCATCCGCCGGGACAGGGTGGTCTTTCTGGAAACACCATATATTTT.

This rearrangement joins TRBV6-1 to TRBJ2-7, with a possible D match to TRBD1 (6 bases). Trimming pared 7 bases from V and 4 bases from J, leaving 20 bases between. This CDR3 has 15 residues. Germline V CDR1 and CDR2: MNHNS, SASEGT. CDR3 nucleotide sequence: TGTGCCAGCACAGTCTCGGGGACACCTATATACGAGCAGTACTTC. Its protein product is CASTVSGTPIYEQYF.

The chain uses TRBV25-1 and TRBJ1-4; D might be TRBD1 (5 bases). Germline V CDR1 and CDR2: MGHDK, SYGVNS. The germline V and J ends were trimmed by 4 bases and 4 bases, with 10 bases remaining between them. There are 14 residues in the CDR3. For the CDR3, the DNA is TGTGCCAGCAGTGCGAGACAGTTTAATGAAAAACTGTTTTTT. Translating it yields CASSARQFNEKLFF.

This clone was seen a handful of times. The V call is TRBV4-1, the J call TRBJ2-7, with TRBD1 identical over 7 bases. Per germline, CDR1 MGHRA and CDR2 YSYEKL. The CDR3 totals 15 residues. The V gene end was trimmed by 3 bases and the J gene end by 2 bases; junction bases not matched to a gene: 7. The CDR3 region is CASSQTGQSPYEQYF. CDR3 DNA sequence: TGCGCCAGCAGCCAGACGGGACAGTCCCCCTACGAGCAGTACTTC.

The chain is built from TRBV10-1 and TRBJ2-3; D might be TRBD2 (5 bases). Trimming took off 0 bases at V and 2 bases at J, with 9 bases between the two ends. CDR3 length equals 15 residues. The germline V gene has CDR1 WNHNN and CDR2 SYGVQD (reference sequence). This chain's CDR3 is CASSESSGNTDTQYF. CDR3 DNA sequence: TGCGCCAGCAGTGAGTCGTCGGGGAACACAGATACGCAGTATTTT.

This chain's CDR3 is CASSPLGQGDQPQHF. CDR3 nucleotides: TGTGCCAGCTCACCACTAGGACAGGGGGACCAGCCCCAGCATTTT. The chain recombines TRBV18 with TRBJ1-5; the match to TRBD1 covers 10 bases. From germline, CDR1 is KGHSH and CDR2 LQKENI. The CDR3 is made up of 15 amino acids. V was clipped by 1 base and J by 7 bases; unmatched bases: 4.

This chain links TRBV5-4 with TRBJ1-1; weak D call: TRBD1 (5 bases). The CDR3 runs 13 residues. Germline CDR1 reads SGHNT; CDR2 reads YYREEE (reference sequence). The ends were cut back, 3 bases at V and 9 bases at J, with 15 bases in the middle. The CDR3 DNA sequence: TGTGCCAGCAGCTGGCGCGGGGCCGAGAAAGCTTTCTTT. Translated, it gives CASSWRGAEKAFF.

The chain links TRBV5-4 to TRBJ2-7, with 7 bases that match TRBD1. The CDR3 is 15 residues long. CDR1 is SGHNT and CDR2 is YYREEE in the germline V gene (reference sequence). Unmatched junction bases numbered 5, after V lost 0 bases and J lost 2 bases. The CDR3 DNA sequence: TGTGCCAGCAGCTTGGGGGGACAGTCTACCTACGAGCAGTACTTC. Its protein product is CASSLGGQSTYEQYF.

The chain links TRBV6-1 to TRBJ2-3; TRBD2 matches at 9 bases. The CDR3 spans 14 residues. The germline CDR1 and CDR2 sequences are MNHNS and SASEGT. V lost 7 bases to trimming and J lost 3 bases; unmatched junction nucleotides: 5. The CDR3 loop is CASKFAGGTDTQYF. CDR3 nucleotides: TGTGCCAGCAAATTTGCGGGGGGGACAGATACGCAGTATTTT.

V usage is TRBV2 and J usage is TRBJ1-5, with 9 nucleotides matching TRBD1. This CDR3 has 18 amino acids. Germline V lookup: CDR1 SNHLY, CDR2 FYNNEI. J gave up 2 bases and V 8 bases, and 16 bases lay outside the gene matches. CDR3 in DNA: TGTGCCAGCGGGGACCGGGACAGGGTGGTACTCGGCAATCAGCCCCAGCATTTT. The encoded protein is CASGDRDRVVLGNQPQHF.

The chain carries TRBV18 and TRBJ2-1; TRBD2 agrees at 8 bases. Trimming at V came to 3 bases and at J to 1 base, leaving 2 bases not matched to a gene. CDR3 length equals 15 residues. Germline V gives CDR1 KGHSH, CDR2 LQKENI. The CDR3 nucleotides read TGTGCCAGCTCACCCGGGACTAGTTCCTACAATGAGCAGTTCTTC. It encodes CASSPGTSSYNEQFF.

The chain employs TRBV5-1 and TRBJ1-1; 7 bases match TRBD1. Trimming cost V 2 bases and J 4 bases; bases outside gene matches: 8. There are 15 residues in the CDR3. In germline, CDR1 is SGHRS, CDR2 YFSETQ. The DNA for the CDR3 is TGCGCCAGCAGCTTAGACAGGGTTGGTCTCACTGAAGCTTTCTTT. Its translation is CASSLDRVGLTEAFF.